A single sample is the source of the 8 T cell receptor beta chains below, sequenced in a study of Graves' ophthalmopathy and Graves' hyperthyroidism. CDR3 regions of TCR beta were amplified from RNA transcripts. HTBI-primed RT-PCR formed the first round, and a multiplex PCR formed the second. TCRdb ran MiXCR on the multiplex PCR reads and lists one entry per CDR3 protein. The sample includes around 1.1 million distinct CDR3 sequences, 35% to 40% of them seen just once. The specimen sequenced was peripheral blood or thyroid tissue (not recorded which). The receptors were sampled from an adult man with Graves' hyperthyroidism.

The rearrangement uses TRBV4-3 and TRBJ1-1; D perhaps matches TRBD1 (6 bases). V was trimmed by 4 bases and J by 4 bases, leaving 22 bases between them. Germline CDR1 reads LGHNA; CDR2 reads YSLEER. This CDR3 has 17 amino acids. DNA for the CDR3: TGCGCCAGCAGCCGCCGCGGGGGGGGGCTCCGGGTCACTGAAGCTTTCTTT. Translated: CASSRRGGGLRVTEAFF.

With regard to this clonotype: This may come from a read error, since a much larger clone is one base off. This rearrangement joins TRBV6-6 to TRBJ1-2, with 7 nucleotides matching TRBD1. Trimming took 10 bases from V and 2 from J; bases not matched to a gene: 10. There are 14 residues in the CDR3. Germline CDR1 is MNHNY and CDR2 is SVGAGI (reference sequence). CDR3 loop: CAIRYHRGNYGYTF. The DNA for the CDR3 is TGTGCCATCCGGTACCACAGGGGAAACTATGGCTACACCTTC.

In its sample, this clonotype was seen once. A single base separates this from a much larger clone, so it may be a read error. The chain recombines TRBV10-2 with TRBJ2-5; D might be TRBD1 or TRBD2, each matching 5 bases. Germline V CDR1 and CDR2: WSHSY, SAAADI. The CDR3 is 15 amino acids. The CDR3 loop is CASSYSGDLGETQYF. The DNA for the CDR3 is TGTGCCAGCAGTTACTCCGGGGACCTGGGGGAGACCCAGTACTTC.

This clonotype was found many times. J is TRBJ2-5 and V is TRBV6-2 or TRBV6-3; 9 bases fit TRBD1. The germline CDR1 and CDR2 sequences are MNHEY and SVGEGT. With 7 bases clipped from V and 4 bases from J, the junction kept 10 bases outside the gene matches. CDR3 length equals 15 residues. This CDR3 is CASTLRDRDGETQYF. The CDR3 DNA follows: TGTGCCAGCACCCTCCGGGACAGGGATGGAGAGACCCAGTACTTC.

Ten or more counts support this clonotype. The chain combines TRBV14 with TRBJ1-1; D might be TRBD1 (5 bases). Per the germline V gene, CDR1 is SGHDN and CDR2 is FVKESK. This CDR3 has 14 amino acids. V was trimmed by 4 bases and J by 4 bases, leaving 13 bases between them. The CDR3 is CASSPRMGGTEAFF. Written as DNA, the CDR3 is TGTGCCAGCAGCCCAAGGATGGGGGGCACTGAAGCTTTCTTT.

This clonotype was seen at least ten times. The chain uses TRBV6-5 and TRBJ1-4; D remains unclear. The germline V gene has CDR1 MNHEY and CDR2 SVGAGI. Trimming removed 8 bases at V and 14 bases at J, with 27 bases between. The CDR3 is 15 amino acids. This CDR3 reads CASRPRTEAGKSLFF. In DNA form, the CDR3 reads TGTGCCAGCCGCCCACGGACCGAAGCCGGAAAATCGCTGTTTTTT.

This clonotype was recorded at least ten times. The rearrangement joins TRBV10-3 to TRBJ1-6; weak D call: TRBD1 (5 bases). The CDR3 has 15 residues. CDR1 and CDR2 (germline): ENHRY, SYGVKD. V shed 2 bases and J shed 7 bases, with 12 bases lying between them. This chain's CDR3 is CAISEPRQGNSPLHF. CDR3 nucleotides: TGTGCCATCAGTGAGCCCCGTCAGGGAAATTCACCCCTCCACTTT.

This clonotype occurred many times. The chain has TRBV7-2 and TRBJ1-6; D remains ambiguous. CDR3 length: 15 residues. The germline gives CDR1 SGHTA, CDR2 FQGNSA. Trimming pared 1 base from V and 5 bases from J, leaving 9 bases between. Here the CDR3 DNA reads TGTGCCAGCAGCTTAGTCCGGGAGAATAATTCACCCCTCCACTTT. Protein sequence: CASSLVRENNSPLHF.